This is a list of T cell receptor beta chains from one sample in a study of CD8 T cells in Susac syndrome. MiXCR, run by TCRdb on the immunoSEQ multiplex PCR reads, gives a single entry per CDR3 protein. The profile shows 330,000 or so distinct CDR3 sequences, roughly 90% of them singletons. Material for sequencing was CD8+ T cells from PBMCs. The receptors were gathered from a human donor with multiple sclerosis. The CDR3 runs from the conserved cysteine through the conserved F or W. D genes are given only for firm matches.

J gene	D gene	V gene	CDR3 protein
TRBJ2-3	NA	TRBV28	CASSPIRTTDTQYF
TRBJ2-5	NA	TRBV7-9	CASSFGQTQETQYF
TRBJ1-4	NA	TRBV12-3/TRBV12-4	CASSLGTFHEMGEKLFF
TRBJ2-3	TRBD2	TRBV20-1	CSALQGAGEWDTQYF
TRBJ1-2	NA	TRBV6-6	CASSYSPNYGYTF
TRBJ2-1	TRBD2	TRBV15	CATSRPSGSYNEQFF
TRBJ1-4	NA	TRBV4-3	CASSQGLATNEKLFF
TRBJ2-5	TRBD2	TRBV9	CASSVEGSGGAFETQYF
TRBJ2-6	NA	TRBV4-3	CASSPEVGSGANVLTF
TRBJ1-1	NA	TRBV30	CAWSVLPGNTEAFF
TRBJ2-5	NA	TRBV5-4	CASSYAGQETQYF
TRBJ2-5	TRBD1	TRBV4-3	CASSLGTGIETQYF
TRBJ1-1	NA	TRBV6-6	CASSWQTENTEAFF
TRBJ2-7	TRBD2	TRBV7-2	CASSLYGRGGAYEQYF
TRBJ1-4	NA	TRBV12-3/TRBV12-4	CASSEAFPGEKLFF
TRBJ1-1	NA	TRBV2	CAQGGQLNTEAFF
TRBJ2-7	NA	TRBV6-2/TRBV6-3	CASSYKAAYEQYF
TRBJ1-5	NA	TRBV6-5	CASSYLGMEEDQPQHF
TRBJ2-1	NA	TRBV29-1	CSVEESRNNEQFF
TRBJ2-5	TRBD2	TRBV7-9	CASSSVGLARFGETQYF
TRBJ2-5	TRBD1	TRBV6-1	CASRDRILSETQYF
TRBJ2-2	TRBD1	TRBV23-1	CASSHPPGQGDTGELFF
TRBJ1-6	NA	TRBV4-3	CASSQDDATLYNSPLHF
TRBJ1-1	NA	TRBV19	CASSKGAGPNTEAFF
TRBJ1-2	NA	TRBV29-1	CSVVTGDYGYTF
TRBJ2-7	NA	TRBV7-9	CASSTPRGQSSYEQYF